One and the same sample provided the 19 T cell receptor beta chains below, sequenced in a study of tissue T cells after allogeneic stem cell transplantation. Produced via immunoSEQ multiplex PCR; TCRdb's table is partial and in-frame only. The sample has under 1,200 clones; around 43% are singletons. Sequences were derived from stomach tissue, sampled at autopsy. These receptors were collected from a female patient aged 40-69 years with steroid-refractory graft-versus-host disease after an allogeneic stem cell transplant. The graft donor may be the source of some T cells.

The CDR3 is CSAIDSYDSPLHF. The CDR3 DNA reads as TGCAGTGCTATTGACAGTTACGATTCACCCCTCCACTTT. The rearrangement uses TRBV20-1 and TRBJ1-6; D is possibly TRBD1 (5 bases). With 4 bases removed from V and 8 bases from J, the gap between germline ends came to 12 bases. The CDR3 sequence is 13 residues long. Germline-derived CDR1 and CDR2 are DFQATT and SNEGSKA (reference sequence).

This clone is a singleton in its sample. The chain has TRBV18 and TRBJ1-5; D not certain. CDR3 size: 16 residues. The germline V gene has CDR1 KGHSH and CDR2 LQKENI. V lost 2 bases and J 0 bases, leaving 11 bases between the germline ends. The CDR3 DNA sequence: TGTGCCAGCTCACCAGTAGGAACGACTAGCAATCAGCCCCAGCATTTT. Its protein product is CASSPVGTTSNQPQHF.

This clone ranks as large. The rearrangement links TRBV2 to TRBJ2-7, with a possible D match to TRBD1 (5 bases). CDR1 and CDR2 from the germline V gene are SNHLY and FYNNEI. V gave up 6 bases and J gave up 0 bases, with 15 bases separating them. CDR3 length: 15 amino acids. The CDR3 loop is CASRETDLSSYEQYF. DNA of the CDR3: TGTGCCAGCAGGGAGACAGACTTGAGCTCCTACGAGCAGTACTTC.

The chain couples TRBV18 to TRBJ1-4, with D possibly TRBD1 on 6 matching bases. The CDR3 is made up of 13 amino acids. V dropped 4 bases and J dropped 7 bases, with 10 bases sitting between them. The V gene's germline CDR1 is KGHSH and CDR2 LQKENI. The CDR3 DNA sequence: TGTGCCAGCTCACAAGGGGGAGGTGAAAAACTGTTTTTT. Translation: CASSQGGGEKLFF.

This chain joins TRBV28 and TRBJ2-2, with D possibly being TRBD1 (6 bases). Germline V gene data show CDR1 as MDHEN and CDR2 as SYDVKM. The CDR3 extends over 15 amino acids. V lost 6 bases and J lost 0, with 11 bases in between. The CDR3 is CASRSWTANTGELFF. In nucleotides, the CDR3 is TGTGCCAGCAGGTCTTGGACAGCGAACACCGGGGAGCTGTTTTTT. Full variable domain (outside the CDR3, taken from reference TRBV28 and TRBJ2-2): DVKVTQSSRYLVKRTGEKVFLECVQDMDHENMFWYRQDPGLGLRLIYFSYDVKMKEKGDIPEGYSVSREKKERFSLILESASTNQTSMYLCASRSWTANTGELFFGEGSRLTVL.

The chain employs TRBV2 and TRBJ1-2; D ambiguous. V dropped 11 bases and J dropped 6 bases, with 13 bases sitting between them. Looked up from germline, CDR1 is SNHLY and CDR2 is FYNNEI. The CDR3 covers 11 residues. The CDR3 loop is CASRTGNGYTF. DNA of the CDR3: TGTGCCTCCAGGACGGGGAATGGCTACACCTTC.

This clone turned up a few times. The V call is TRBV12-3 or TRBV12-4, the J call TRBJ2-1, with D tentatively TRBD2 (6 bases). Trimming left V 1 base short and J 8 bases short, with 9 bases between. This CDR3 has 13 amino acids. The CDR3 sequence: CASSLVGGDEQFF. The CDR3 nucleotides are TGTGCCAGCAGTTTAGTCGGAGGGGATGAGCAGTTCTTC.

The chain carries TRBV3-1 (or the pseudogene TRBV3-2) and TRBJ2-3; 8 bases match TRBD2. The CDR3 runs 16 residues. Trimming removed 1 base from V and 4 bases from J; junction bases left unmatched: 7. Germline CDR1 is LGHDT and CDR2 is YNNKEL (reference sequence). CDR3 DNA sequence: TGTGCCAGCAGCCAAGGGCGGGGGGCCGGGGCAGATACGCAGTATTTT. Encoded protein: CASSQGRGAGADTQYF.

In this sample, this clone turned up a few times. The rearrangement links TRBV6-6 to TRBJ1-6; a possible D gene is TRBD1 (5 bases). The germline gives CDR1 MNHNY, CDR2 SVGAGI (reference sequence). The germline V and J ends were trimmed by 2 bases and 5 bases, with 13 bases remaining between them. The CDR3 is 16 amino acids. CDR3 bases: TGTGCCAGCAGTTACGCCCCGGGACTAGATAATTCACCCCTCCACTTT. Amino acid sequence: CASSYAPGLDNSPLHF.

CDR3 bases: TGTGCCAGCAGCTTGGACAGGGGTGAAAAACTGTTTTTT. It translates to CASSLDRGEKLFF. The rearrangement joins TRBV7-9 to TRBJ1-4, with 9 bases aligning to TRBD1. The germline gives CDR1 SEHNR, CDR2 FQNEAQ (reference sequence). The V and J ends lost 3 bases and 7 bases, in that order; junction bases with no gene match: 0. The CDR3 consists of 13 residues.

In its sample, this clone was seen once. The chain recombines TRBV5-1 with TRBJ1-1, with 9 bases aligning to TRBD1. V lost 3 bases and J lost 1; bases outside the gene matches: 7. The CDR3 has 16 residues. Germline V gene data show CDR1 as SGHRS and CDR2 as YFSETQ. CDR3 in DNA: TGCGCCAGCAGCTGGAAGGGACAGGGTACGAACACTGAAGCTTTCTTT. Protein: CASSWKGQGTNTEAFF. The full variable domain, rest sourced from reference TRBV5-1 and TRBJ1-1, is KAGVTQTPRYLIKTRGQQVTLSCSPISGHRSVSWYQQTPGQGLQFLFEYFSETQRNKGNFPGRFSGRQFSNSRSEMNVSTLELGDSALYLCASSWKGQGTNTEAFFGQGTRLTVV.

This chain joins TRBV11-2 and TRBJ2-2, with D possibly being TRBD2 (5 bases). The CDR3 loop spans 15 amino acids. Germline CDR1 and CDR2: SGHAT and FQNNGV. V lost 0 bases to trimming and J lost 4 bases, with 9 bases between them. The CDR3 protein is CASSLEQLVTGELFF. The CDR3 coding sequence is TGTGCCAGCAGCTTAGAGCAACTAGTCACCGGGGAGCTGTTTTTT.

The chain is built from TRBV5-1 and TRBJ2-5; 9 nucleotides agree with TRBD1. There are 15 residues in the CDR3. Germline CDR1 is SGHRS and CDR2 is YFSETQ. After removal of 0 bases from V and 5 bases from J, the junction contained 5 bases not matched to a gene. The CDR3, as DNA: TGCGCCAGCAGCTTGGGGGACAGGGTATTTGAGACCCAGTACTTC. It translates to CASSLGDRVFETQYF.

This clone is hyperexpanded by share. The V call is TRBV30, the J call TRBJ2-7; D remains ambiguous. Deletions cut 0 bases from V and 9 bases from J, with 9 bases between. CDR1 is GTSNPN and CDR2 is SVGIG in the germline V gene (reference sequence). CDR3 length: 11 amino acids. CDR3 amino acids: CAWSVRFVQYF. CDR3 DNA sequence: TGTGCCTGGAGTGTACGGTTCGTGCAGTACTTC.

This chain joins TRBV3-1 (or the pseudogene TRBV3-2) and TRBJ2-1, with D perhaps matching TRBD2 (6 bases). V was shortened by 0 bases and J by 5 bases, with 11 bases between the two germline ends. CDR1 and CDR2 (germline): LGHDT, YNNKEL (reference sequence). The CDR3 is 15 residues long. The CDR3 protein is CASSQDRGTHNEQFF. CDR3 coding DNA: TGTGCCAGCAGCCAAGATCGGGGGACTCACAATGAGCAGTTCTTC.

V is TRBV6-5 and J is TRBJ1-4; D gene ambiguous. Per germline, CDR1 MNHEY and CDR2 SVGAGI. Between the trimmed V and J ends, which lost 2 bases and 8 bases, there was a span of 3 bases. The CDR3 contains 11 residues. The CDR3 is CASSYGEKLFF. CDR3 nucleotide sequence: TGTGCCAGCAGTTACGGGGAAAAACTGTTTTTT.

This chain joins TRBV12-3 or TRBV12-4 and TRBJ1-5; D gene ambiguous. The CDR3 sequence is 13 residues long. Trimming stripped 2 bases from V and 6 bases from J, with 8 bases between. The CDR3 is CASSLQARQPQHF. Written as DNA, the CDR3 is TGTGCCAGCAGTTTACAGGCCCGTCAGCCCCAGCATTTT.

This CDR3 reads CASSPGQVANEKLFF. Written as DNA, the CDR3 is TGTGCCAGCAGTCCTGGACAGGTGGCTAATGAAAAACTGTTTTTT. V is TRBV5-6 and J is TRBJ1-4; 7 bases map to TRBD1. The CDR3 has 15 residues. Germline CDR1 and CDR2: SGHDT and YYEEEE. The J segment lost 3 bases and the V segment lost 5 bases, leaving 7 bases of the junction unmatched.

This chain links TRBV15 with TRBJ2-7; 13 nucleotides line up with TRBD2. Per the germline V gene, CDR1 is LNHNV and CDR2 is YYDKDF (reference sequence). The J segment lost 6 bases and the V segment lost 6 bases, leaving 5 bases of the junction unmatched. This CDR3 contains 14 residues. The chain's CDR3 is CATSKLAGGSEQYF. CDR3 DNA sequence: TGTGCCACCAGTAAACTAGCGGGAGGGAGCGAGCAGTACTTC.